Listed below are T cell receptor beta chains from one sample, sequenced in a study of control samples from healthy donors and cancer patients. Sequencing was performed with immunoSEQ multiplex PCR; in TCRdb, only in-frame clones are kept and a portion is missing. The sample contains 120,000 to 150,000 clones, approximately 93% of which appear only once. The sample was blood. Receptors originate from a man younger than 35 in good health. Both conserved end residues are part of each CDR3. A D gene is named only where the DNA matches it firmly. Size is stated for part of the rows, as once, few or many counts, or as a class when the clone is expanded.

clone_size	v_call	j_call	d_call	cdr3_aa	cdr3_nt
NA	TRBV5-1	TRBJ1-1	NA	CASSPAQNTEAFF	TGCGCCAGCAGCCCGGCTCAGAACACTGAAGCTTTCTTT
NA	TRBV30	TRBJ1-5	NA	CAWSANPNQPQHF	TGTGCCTGGAGTGCCAACCCGAATCAGCCCCAGCATTTT
NA	TRBV11-2	TRBJ1-6	NA	CASSLRGDSPLHF	TGTGCCAGCAGCTTGAGAGGGGATTCACCCCTCCACTTT
NA	TRBV19	TRBJ1-4	NA	CASSGGVFDEKLFF	TGTGCCAGTAGCGGGGGGGTATTCGATGAAAAACTGTTTTTT
NA	TRBV4-3	TRBJ2-6	NA	CASSQEYGVGANVLTF	TGCGCCAGCAGCCAAGAATATGGCGTCGGGGCCAACGTCCTGACTTTC
NA	TRBV6-1	TRBJ2-7	NA	CASSEAPRKEQYF	TGTGCCAGCAGTGAAGCCCCCCGAAAAGAGCAGTACTTC
NA	TRBV5-4	TRBJ1-1	NA	CASSLNRGGRGTEAFF	TGTGCCAGCAGTCTGAACAGAGGGGGGCGCGGAACTGAAGCTTTCTTT
NA	TRBV12-3/TRBV12-4	TRBJ1-6	NA	CQQGNSPLHF	TGCCAACAGGGAAATTCACCCCTCCACTTT
NA	TRBV9	TRBJ2-3	TRBD2	CASSGGRTSGTTDTQYF	TGTGCCAGCAGCGGAGGTCGGACTAGCGGGACTACAGATACGCAGTATTTT
NA	TRBV29-1	TRBJ2-7	NA	CSGGTQRDEQYF	TGCAGCGGGGGGACCCAGAGGGACGAGCAGTACTTC
NA	TRBV30	TRBJ2-6	TRBD1	CAWHRGSGANVLTF	TGTGCCTGGCACAGGGGAAGTGGGGCCAACGTCCTGACTTTC
NA	TRBV5-6	TRBJ1-5	NA	CASSFAGTSNQPQHF	TGTGCCAGCAGCTTTGCGGGGACGTCAAATCAGCCCCAGCATTTT
once	TRBV28	TRBJ2-7	TRBD1	CASSPRQGPLNEQYF	TGTGCCAGCAGTCCCCGACAGGGCCCCCTGAACGAGCAGTACTTC
NA	TRBV3-1/TRBV3-2	TRBJ1-5	NA	CASSQDVPGTFNQPQHF	TGTGCCAGCAGCCAAGACGTCCCAGGGACCTTCAATCAGCCCCAGCATTTT
NA	TRBV18	TRBJ1-2	NA	CASSQGSGESYGYTF	TGTGCCAGCTCTCAAGGCTCCGGAGAGAGCTATGGCTACACCTTC
NA	TRBV7-2	TRBJ1-1	NA	CASSSAEVYTEAFF	TGTGCCAGCAGCTCGGCAGAAGTGTACACTGAAGCTTTCTTT